Sequencing of this T cell receptor beta chain was carried out in a study of blood T cell repertoires in COVID-19 (dated by TCRdb to 2020 to 2022). Background on the whole study: Samples from collaborators originated in the United States, Italy and Spain and spanned both the acute and convalescent phases of COVID-19. The prospective study material was composed of cDNA or gDNA derived from T cells, B-cell-depleted T cells, or PBMCs. Where available, HLA class I and class II types were obtained from metadata supplied by the sample provider rather than from assay-based typing. A freely available public database, intended as a resource for researchers studying the immune response to SARS-CoV-2, is where the repertoires were released. A de-identified subject ID, COVID-19 status, age in years and sex were almost always included in the sample metadata. Samples came from the ongoing ImmuneRACE study (first 160 participants) plus 1,254 subjects from 6 global collaborators. The dataset comprised deeply sampled blood TCRbeta repertoires from subjects exposed to, actively infected with, or recovered from COVID-19.

Concerning this clone: Its antigen is still unknown. No quality values exist for individual bases; no much larger clone is one base distant.

The CDR3 spans 13 residues, from the cysteine through the phenylalanine. Only the CDR3 DNA stays, 39 bases, in frame from base 1. CDR1 and CDR2, looked up from the germline V gene, are SGHRS and YFSETQ. Cut back by 2 bases and 3 bases, the V and J ends lie 8 bases apart. Broad study findings and their caveats: Clinical and demographic metadata were provided uncurated, with the amount varying by source and participant.

The immunoSEQ Assay, a bias-controlled multiplex PCR, was used to amplify TCRbeta CDR3 regions from genomic DNA. The original pipeline was this. Nucleated cell counts per sample were estimated from amplification of reference gene primers within the assay. To quantify the absolute abundance of each unique TCRbeta CDR3 rearrangement, sequence reads were collapsed and filtered. For each sample, productive Simpson clonality was calculated as the square root of Simpson's diversity index across productive rearrangements. TCRdb took over this immuneACCESS table, retaining in-frame rearrangements with V and J assigned. Such tables are incomplete; in checked studies, under half of the missing clones stem from an unresolved V gene, and the remainder is unexplained. V and J calls and clone size are those listed in that table; D and trimming were worked out from the DNA. The table for this sample lists some 26,000 clones; approximately 72% of them were counted only once. Around two fifths of the sample goes to the ten largest clones.

Each collaborating institution followed its own protocols to collect whole blood in K2EDTA tubes. For TCRbeta analysis, collaborators shipped samples in one of three forms: frozen whole blood, isolated PBMCs, or DNA extracted from either of those sample types. The chain was built from TRBV5-1 and TRBJ1-2; the D gene is not confidently resolved. The receptor was isolated from a woman of 80 years or more with acute or convalescent COVID-19. The specimen was peripheral blood. The CDR3 region has the sequence CASSFSTDYGYTF. The DNA sequence follows: TGCGCCAGCAGCTTCTCCACGGACTATGGCTACACCTTC.